This T cell receptor beta chain was sequenced during a study of T-cell reconstitution after alpha-beta-depleted transplantation in children. Study results and caveats: Reportedly, roughly two months post-transplant, alpha-beta T cells arose from several hundred expanded graft clones.

Preparation of the TCRbeta library used unique molecular identifiers. TCRdb re-analysed the PCR reads in MiXCR, keeping a single row per CDR3 protein. The table includes under 250,000 distinct CDR3 sequences, approximately 6.3% detected once. V shed 2 bases and J shed 0 bases, with 12 bases lying between them. Germline CDR1 reads SQVTM; CDR2 reads ANQGSEA. The CDR3 totals 15 residues. In this sample, this clonotype turned up many times. Its specificity is unknown. This TCR was recovered from a boy aged 2 to 9 with acute lymphoblastic leukemia, due to receive a stem cell transplant. Sequencing used PBMCs, obtained before TCRalphabeta/CD19-depleted stem cell transplant. The chain uses TRBV29-1 and TRBJ2-3; a weak D match, TRBD2 (6 bases). CDR3 in amino acids: CSVESRGSSTDTQYF. The CDR3 DNA is TGCAGCGTTGAAAGCCGGGGGTCTAGCACAGATACGCAGTATTTT.